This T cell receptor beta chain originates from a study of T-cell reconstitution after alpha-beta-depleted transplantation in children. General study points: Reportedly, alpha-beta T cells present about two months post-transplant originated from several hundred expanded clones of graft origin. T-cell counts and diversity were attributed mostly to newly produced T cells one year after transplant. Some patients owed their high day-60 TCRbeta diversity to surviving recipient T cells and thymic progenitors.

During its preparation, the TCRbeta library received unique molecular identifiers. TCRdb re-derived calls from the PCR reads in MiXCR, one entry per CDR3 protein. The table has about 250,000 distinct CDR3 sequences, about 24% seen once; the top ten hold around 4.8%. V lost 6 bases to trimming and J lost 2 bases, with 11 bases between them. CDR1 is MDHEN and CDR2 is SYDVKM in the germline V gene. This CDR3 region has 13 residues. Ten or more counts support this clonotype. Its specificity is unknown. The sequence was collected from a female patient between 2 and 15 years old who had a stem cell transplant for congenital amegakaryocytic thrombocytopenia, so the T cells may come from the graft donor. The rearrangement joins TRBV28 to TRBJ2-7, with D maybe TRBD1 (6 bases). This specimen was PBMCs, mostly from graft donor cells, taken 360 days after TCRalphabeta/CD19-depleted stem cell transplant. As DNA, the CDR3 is TGTGCCAGCAGACAGGGTACTACCTACGAGCAGTACTTC. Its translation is CASRQGTTYEQYF.